This T cell receptor (beta chain) was identified in a study of identical twins. TCRdb re-derived calls from the 5' RACE reads in MiXCR, one entry per CDR3 protein. The repertoire holds 200,000 to 250,000 distinct CDR3 sequences, with over 9.5% as singletons. Comment on this clonotype: Its antigen is still unknown.

Donors uniformly comprised healthy Caucasians. Study results and caveats: Insertions ran lower in abundant cord blood beta clonotypes, though not in memory repertoires. Those out-of-frame alpha sequences shared by twins showed an excess of low generation probability.

This CDR3 is 15 amino acids long. V dropped 3 bases and J dropped 5 bases, with 16 bases sitting between them. Germline CDR1 and CDR2: KGHSH and LQKENI. The sample was also linked to a second study, of yellow fever vaccine responses in identical twins.

The sample consisted of memory (CD45RO+) T cells sorted from blood. This sequence joins TRBV18 and TRBJ2-5; no clear D gene. The sequence derives from a woman younger than 30 in good health. DNA for the CDR3: TGTGCCAGCTCACCCGTGACCCCCGGCGTGGAGACCCAGTACTTC. Its translation: CASSPVTPGVETQYF.